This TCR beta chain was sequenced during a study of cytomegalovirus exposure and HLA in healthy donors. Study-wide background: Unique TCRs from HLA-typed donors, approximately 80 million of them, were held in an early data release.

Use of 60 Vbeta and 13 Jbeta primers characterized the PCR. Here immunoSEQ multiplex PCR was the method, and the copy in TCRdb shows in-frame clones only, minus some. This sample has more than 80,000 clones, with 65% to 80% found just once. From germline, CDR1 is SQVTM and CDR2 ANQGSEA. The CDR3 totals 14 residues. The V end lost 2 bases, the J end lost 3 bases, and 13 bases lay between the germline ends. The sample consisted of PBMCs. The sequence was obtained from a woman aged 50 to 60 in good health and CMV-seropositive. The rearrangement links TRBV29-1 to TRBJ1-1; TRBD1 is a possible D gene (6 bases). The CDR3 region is CSVERDPGDTEAFF. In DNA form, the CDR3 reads TGCAGCGTTGAAAGGGACCCAGGGGACACTGAAGCTTTCTTT.